This T cell receptor (beta chain) emerged from a study of T cells after yellow fever vaccination. The 5'RACE template-switching step produced TCR cDNA and added a universal primer site and UMIs. TCRdb re-derived calls from the 5' RACE reads in MiXCR, one entry per CDR3 protein. This sample has under 150,000 distinct CDR3 sequences, with about 8% found just once. This CDR3 region has 13 residues. Germline-derived CDR1 and CDR2 are SGHTA and FQGNSA. Trimming stripped 5 bases from V and 14 bases from J, with 19 bases between. This clonotype was seen at least ten times. V is TRBV7-2 and J is TRBJ2-1; D is unresolved. The source of this sequence is a man aged 25-45 years who received the YFV17D yellow fever vaccine. This specimen was CD4+ T cells sorted from PBMCs, taken 5 days after the yellow fever booster vaccination. The CDR3 nucleotides are TGTGCCAGCAGCCTAAACGTACTGGCTTACAAGTTCTTC. Protein: CASSLNVLAYKFF.